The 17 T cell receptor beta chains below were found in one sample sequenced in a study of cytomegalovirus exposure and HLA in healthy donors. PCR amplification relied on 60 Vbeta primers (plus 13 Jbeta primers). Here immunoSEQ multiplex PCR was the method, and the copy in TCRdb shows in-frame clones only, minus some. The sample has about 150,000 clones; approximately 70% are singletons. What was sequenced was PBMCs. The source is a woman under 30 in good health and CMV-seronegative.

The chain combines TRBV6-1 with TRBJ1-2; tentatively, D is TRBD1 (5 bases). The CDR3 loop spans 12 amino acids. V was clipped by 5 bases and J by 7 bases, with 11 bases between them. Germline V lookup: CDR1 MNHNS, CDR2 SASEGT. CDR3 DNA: TGTGCCAGCAGTCCGGCAGGGTTTGGCTACACCTTC. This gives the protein CASSPAGFGYTF.

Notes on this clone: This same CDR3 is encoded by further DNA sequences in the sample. DNA for the CDR3: TGTGCCAGCGGGGGGTCCAATCAGCCCCAGCATTTT. As protein: CASGGSNQPQHF. The gene calls are TRBV28 and TRBJ1-5, with a tentative D call TRBD1 (5 bases). V was trimmed by 8 bases and J by 3 bases, leaving 8 bases between them. CDR1 and CDR2 from the germline V gene are MDHEN and SYDVKM. The CDR3 spans 12 residues.

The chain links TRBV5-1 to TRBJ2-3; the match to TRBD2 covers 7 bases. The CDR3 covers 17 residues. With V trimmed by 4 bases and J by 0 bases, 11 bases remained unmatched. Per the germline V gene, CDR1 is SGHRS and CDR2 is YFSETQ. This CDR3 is CASSRGYLADSTDTQYF. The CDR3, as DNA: TGCGCCAGCAGCAGAGGATATCTAGCGGATAGCACAGATACGCAGTATTTT.

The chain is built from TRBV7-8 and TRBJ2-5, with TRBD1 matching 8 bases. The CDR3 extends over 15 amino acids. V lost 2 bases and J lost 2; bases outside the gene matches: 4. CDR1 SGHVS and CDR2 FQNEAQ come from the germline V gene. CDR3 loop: CASSLYGQGQETQYF. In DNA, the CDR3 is TGTGCCAGCAGCTTATACGGACAGGGACAAGAGACCCAGTACTTC.

The chain's CDR3 is CASSLGAGGGQETQYF. The CDR3 DNA reads as TGTGCCAGCAGCTTAGGGGCCGGGGGGGGTCAAGAGACCCAGTACTTC. V is TRBV7-2 and J is TRBJ2-5; 8 nucleotides align to TRBD2. Per germline, CDR1 SGHTA and CDR2 FQGNSA. V shed 1 base and J 2 bases; nucleotides not matched to a gene: 6. This CDR3 is built from 16 residues.

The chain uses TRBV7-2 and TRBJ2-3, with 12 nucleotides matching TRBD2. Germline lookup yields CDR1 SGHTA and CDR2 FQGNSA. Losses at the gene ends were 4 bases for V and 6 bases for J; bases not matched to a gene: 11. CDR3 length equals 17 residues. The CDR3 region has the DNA TGTGCCAGCAGCTCCCGAGCACGACTAGCGGGAGCCGATACGCAGTATTTT. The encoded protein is CASSSRARLAGADTQYF.

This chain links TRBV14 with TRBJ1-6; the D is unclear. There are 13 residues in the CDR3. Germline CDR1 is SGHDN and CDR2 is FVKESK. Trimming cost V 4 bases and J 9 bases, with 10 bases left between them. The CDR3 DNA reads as TGTGCCAGCAGCCCCCCGTATCCTTCACCCCTCCACTTT. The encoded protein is CASSPPYPSPLHF. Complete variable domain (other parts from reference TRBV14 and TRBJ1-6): EAGVTQFPSHSVIEKGQTVTLRCDPISGHDNLYWYRRVMGKEIKFLLHFVKESKQDESGMPNNRFLAERTGGTYSTLKVQPAELEDSGVYFCASSPPYPSPLHFGNGTRLTVT.

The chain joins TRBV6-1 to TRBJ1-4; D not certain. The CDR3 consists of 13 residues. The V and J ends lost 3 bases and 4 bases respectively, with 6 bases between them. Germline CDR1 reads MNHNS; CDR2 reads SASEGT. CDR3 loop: CASSDRSNEKLFF. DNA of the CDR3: TGTGCCAGCAGTGACCGGAGTAATGAAAAACTGTTTTTT.

The CDR3 loop reads CASSAGPYEQYF. In DNA form, the CDR3 reads TGTGCCAGCAGCGCGGGACCCTACGAGCAGTACTTC. The J gene is TRBJ2-7, the V gene TRBV7-6; weak D call: TRBD2 (6 bases). This CDR3 comprises 12 residues. Germline CDR1 and CDR2: SGHVS and FNYEAQ. Trimming stripped 5 bases from V and 2 bases from J, with 7 bases between. The full variable domain, in which reference TRBV7-6 and TRBJ2-7 provide the parts outside the CDR3, is GAGVSQSPRYKVTKRGQDVALRCDPISGHVSLYWYRQALGQGPEFLTYFNYEAQQDKSGLPNDRFSAERPEGSISTLTIQRTEQRDSAMYRCASSAGPYEQYFGPGTRLTVT.

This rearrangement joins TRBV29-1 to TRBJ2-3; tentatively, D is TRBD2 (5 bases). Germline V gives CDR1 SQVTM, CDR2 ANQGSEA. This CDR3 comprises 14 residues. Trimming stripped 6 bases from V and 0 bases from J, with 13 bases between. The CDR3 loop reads CSVRVAISTDTQYF. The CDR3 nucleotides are TGCAGCGTGCGTGTAGCGATTAGCACAGATACGCAGTATTTT.

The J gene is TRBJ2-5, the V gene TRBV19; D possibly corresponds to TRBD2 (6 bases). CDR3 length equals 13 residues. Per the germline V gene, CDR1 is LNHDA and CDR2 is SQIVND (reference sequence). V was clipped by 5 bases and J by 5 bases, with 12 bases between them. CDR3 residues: CASSFSGTETQYF. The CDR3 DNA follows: TGTGCCAGTAGTTTTTCGGGGACTGAGACCCAGTACTTC.

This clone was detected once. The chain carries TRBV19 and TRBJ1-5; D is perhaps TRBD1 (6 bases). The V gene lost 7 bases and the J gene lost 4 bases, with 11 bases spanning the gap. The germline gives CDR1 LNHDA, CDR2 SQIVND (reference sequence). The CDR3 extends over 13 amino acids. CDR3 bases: TGTGCCAGTACCCCGAGGGGGAATCAGCCCCAGCATTTT. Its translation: CASTPRGNQPQHF.

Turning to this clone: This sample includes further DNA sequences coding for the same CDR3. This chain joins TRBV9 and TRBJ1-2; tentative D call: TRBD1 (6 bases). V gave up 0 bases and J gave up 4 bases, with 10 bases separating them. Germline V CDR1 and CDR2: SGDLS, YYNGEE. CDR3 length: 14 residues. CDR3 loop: CASSVGGGIYGYTF. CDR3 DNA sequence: TGTGCCAGCAGCGTAGGGGGGGGCATCTATGGCTACACCTTC.

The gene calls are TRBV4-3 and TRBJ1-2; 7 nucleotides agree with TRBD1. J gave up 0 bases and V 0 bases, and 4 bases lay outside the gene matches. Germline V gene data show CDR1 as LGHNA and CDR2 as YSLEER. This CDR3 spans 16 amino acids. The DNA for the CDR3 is TGCGCCAGCAGCCAAGATATCACAGGGGCTAACTATGGCTACACCTTC. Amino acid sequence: CASSQDITGANYGYTF.

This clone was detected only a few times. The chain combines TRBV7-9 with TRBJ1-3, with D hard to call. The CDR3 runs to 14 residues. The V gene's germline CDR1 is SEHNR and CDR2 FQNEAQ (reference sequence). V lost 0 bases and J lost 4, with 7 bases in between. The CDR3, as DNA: TGTGCCAGCAGCTTAGCGAGAGAGGGAAACACCATATATTTT. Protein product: CASSLAREGNTIYF.

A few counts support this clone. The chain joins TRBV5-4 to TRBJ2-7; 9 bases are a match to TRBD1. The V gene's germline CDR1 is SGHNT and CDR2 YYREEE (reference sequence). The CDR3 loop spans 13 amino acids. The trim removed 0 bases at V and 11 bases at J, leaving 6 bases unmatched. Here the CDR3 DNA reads TGTGCCAGCAGCTTGGGACAGGGGGGGTTGGAGTACTTC. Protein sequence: CASSLGQGGLEYF.

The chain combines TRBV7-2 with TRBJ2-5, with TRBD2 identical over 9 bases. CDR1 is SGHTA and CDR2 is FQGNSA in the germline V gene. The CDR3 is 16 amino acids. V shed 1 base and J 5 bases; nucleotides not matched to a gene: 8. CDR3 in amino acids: CASSLVGGRAGETQYF. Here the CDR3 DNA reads TGTGCCAGCAGCTTAGTTGGCGGGAGGGCCGGGGAGACCCAGTACTTC.